Listed below are T cell receptor beta chains from one sample, sequenced in a study of identical twins. TCRdb analysed the 5' RACE reads with MiXCR anew, one entry per CDR3 protein. The sample records roughly 1,500,000 distinct CDR3 sequences, less than 35% being singletons. Sequenced material: cord blood. Source of these receptors: a newborn girl in good health. The CDR3 runs from the conserved cysteine through the conserved F or W. Fields, in order: clone size, D gene, J gene, V gene, CDR3 protein, CDR3 DNA. A D gene is named only where the DNA matches it firmly. Clone sizes are given selectively: once, few, many, or a class where the clone is expanded.

few . TRBJ2-2 TRBV24-1 CATSDTGNTGELFF TGTGCCACCAGTGATACAGGGAACACCGGGGAGCTGTTTTTT
. . TRBJ2-3 TRBV6-1 CASRLGTDRPSTDTQYF TGTGCCAGCAGGCTGGGGACGGATCGCCCTAGCACAGATACGCAGTATTTT
. TRBD2 TRBJ2-2 TRBV2 CASRSNGLAGGTPNTGELFF TGTGCCAGCAGGAGTAATGGACTAGCGGGGGGTACGCCGAACACCGGGGAGCTGTTTTTT
few . TRBJ1-1 TRBV20-1 CSAHRGGRMNTEAFF TGCAGTGCCCACCGGGGGGGTCGGATGAACACTGAAGCTTTCTTT
few . TRBJ2-1 TRBV15 CATSRLRDGGDNEQFF TGTGCCACCAGTAGGCTCCGGGACGGGGGCGACAATGAGCAGTTCTTC
. TRBD1 TRBJ1-5 TRBV5-6 CASSLRPGTGGPYSNQPQHF TGTGCCAGCAGCCTACGACCCGGGACAGGGGGACCATATAGCAATCAGCCCCAGCATTTT
few TRBD2 TRBJ2-7 TRBV5-1 CASSPSRLAVYEQYF TGCGCCAGCAGCCCTTCTAGACTAGCGGTCTACGAGCAGTACTTC
. TRBD2 TRBJ2-1 TRBV5-1 CASSLEASGVVNEQFF TGCGCCAGCAGCTTGGAGGCTAGCGGGGTTGTCAATGAGCAGTTCTTC
few . TRBJ2-3 TRBV5-1 CASSYEEDTQYF TGCGCCAGCAGCTACGAGGAAGATACGCAGTATTTT
. . TRBJ2-3 TRBV20-1 CSARRAGSTDTQYF TGCAGTGCTAGGCGGGCCGGTAGCACAGATACGCAGTATTTT
few . TRBJ2-7 TRBV2 CASNRNYEQYF TGTGCCAGCAACCGGAACTACGAGCAGTACTTC
. TRBD1 TRBJ2-6 TRBV5-1 CASSVTGVSGANVLTF TGCGCCAGCAGCGTGACAGGGGTCTCTGGGGCCAACGTCCTGACTTTC
. TRBD1 TRBJ2-5 TRBV2 CASMSEGAGYNEQYF TGTGCCAGCATGAGCGAGGGGGCAGGCTACAATGAGCAGTACTTC
. TRBD2 TRBJ2-1 TRBV11-2 CASSGALAVVYNEQFF TGTGCCAGCAGCGGGGCTCTAGCGGTCGTCTACAATGAGCAGTTCTTC
. TRBD2 TRBJ2-5 TRBV4-2 CASSQGLSGSKETQYF TGTGCCAGCAGCCAAGGCCTTAGCGGGAGTAAAGAGACCCAGTACTTC
many TRBD2 TRBJ2-7 TRBV10-3 CAISEATSETYEQYF TGTGCCATCAGTGAGGCGACTAGCGAGACCTACGAGCAGTACTTC
few . TRBJ2-5 TRBV6-2/TRBV6-3 CASSYSWSGETQYF TGTGCCAGCAGTTACTCTTGGAGCGGGGAGACCCAGTACTTC
. . TRBJ1-2 TRBV9 CASAKTAIYGYTF TGTGCCAGCGCCAAGACAGCGATCTATGGCTACACCTTC
once TRBD2 TRBJ2-7 TRBV12-3/TRBV12-4 CASSLITASGGLLHNEQYF TGTGCCAGCAGTTTGATTACCGCTAGCGGGGGCCTCCTTCACAATGAGCAGTACTTC
once TRBD2 TRBJ2-1 TRBV12-3/TRBV12-4 CASSLAGGPWNEQFF TGTGCCAGCAGCCTAGCGGGGGGGCCTTGGAATGAGCAGTTCTTC
. TRBD2 TRBJ2-7 TRBV20-1 CSAVAIAGPYEQYF TGCAGTGCTGTAGCAATAGCGGGACCCTACGAGCAGTACTTC
few . TRBJ1-1 TRBV20-1 CSASLGPATEAFF TGCAGTGCTAGTCTGGGTCCCGCCACTGAAGCTTTCTTT
. TRBD2 TRBJ2-3 TRBV10-3 CAIGVLGRDPDTPYF TGTGCCATCGGGGTCTTAGGGAGGGACCCAGATACGCCGTATTTT
few TRBD1 TRBJ2-7 TRBV6-5 CASRYGQGNSYEQYF TGTGCCAGCAGATACGGACAGGGCAACTCCTACGAGCAGTACTTC